The 16 T cell receptor beta chains below come from one sample, sequenced in a study of shared clonotypes between healthy human individuals. The assay was immunoSEQ multiplex PCR, and TCRdb's table has in-frame clones only and misses some. The repertoire holds 800,000 to 950,000 clones, with about 96% as singletons. Terminally differentiated effector memory CD45RA+ cells were excluded from the naive CD8 cells, which were CD45RO-negative and positively selected for CCR7. The sequenced sample was naive CD8+ T cells sorted from blood. The receptors stem from a man aged 25-40 years in good health.

V usage is TRBV4-3 and J usage is TRBJ2-7, with D perhaps TRBD1 (5 bases). Per the germline V gene, CDR1 is LGHNA and CDR2 is YSLEER. V was pared by 2 bases and J by 1 base, with 6 bases between. The CDR3 covers 13 residues. CDR3 DNA: TGCGCCAGCAGCCAATACAGGTCCTACGAGCAGTACTTC. Translating it yields CASSQYRSYEQYF.

V usage is TRBV4-1 and J usage is TRBJ2-3; TRBD2 matches at 10 bases. The CDR3 runs to 16 residues. Germline CDR1 is MGHRA and CDR2 is YSYEKL. V lost 1 base, J lost 6 bases, and 7 bases stayed unmatched. The CDR3 loop is CASSQGTSGRGDTQYF. DNA for the CDR3: TGCGCCAGCAGCCAAGGTACCAGCGGGAGGGGGGATACGCAGTATTTT.

The chain couples TRBV6-6 to TRBJ1-4; D gene uncertain. The CDR3 covers 14 residues. Germline loops: CDR1 MNHNY, CDR2 SVGAGI (reference sequence). Deletions cut 2 bases from V and 5 bases from J, with 9 bases between. The CDR3 nucleotides are TGTGCCAGCAGTTACCTCGGCCCAAATGAAAAACTGTTTTTT. Translating gives CASSYLGPNEKLFF.

The rearrangement uses TRBV29-1 and TRBJ2-1, with D unresolved. From germline, CDR1 is SQVTM and CDR2 ANQGSEA. The germline V and J ends were trimmed by 5 bases and 4 bases, with 6 bases remaining between them. The CDR3 is 11 amino acids. The CDR3 bases are TGCAGCGTTTTGAGATACAATGAGCAGTTCTTC. This sequence encodes CSVLRYNEQFF.

Concerning this clone: Other DNA sequences within the sample encode an identical CDR3. The J gene is TRBJ2-1, the V gene TRBV19, with 14 bases that match TRBD2. Germline V gene lookup returns CDR1 LNHDA and CDR2 SQIVND (reference sequence). The CDR3 extends over 15 amino acids. Unmatched junction bases numbered 1, after V lost 3 bases and J lost 6 bases. CDR3 nucleotides: TGTGCCAGTAGTATCGGGACTAGCGGGAGCAATGAGCAGTTCTTC. The encoded protein is CASSIGTSGSNEQFF.

This clone was detected only once. The CDR3 loop is CASSFGTGSSYGYTF. The CDR3 DNA is TGTGCCAGCAGTTTCGGGACAGGGAGCTCTTATGGCTACACCTTC. The chain joins TRBV27 to TRBJ1-2; 9 positions match TRBD1. Germline V gives CDR1 MNHEY, CDR2 SMNVEV (reference sequence). The CDR3 contains 15 residues. V was clipped by 3 bases and J by 5 bases; unmatched bases: 7.

The CDR3 sequence is CASSVPPEAFF. DNA for the CDR3: TGTGCCAGCAGTGTTCCCCCTGAAGCTTTCTTT. The chain has TRBV2 and TRBJ1-1; D gene ambiguous. Germline V gene sequence: CDR1 SNHLY, CDR2 FYNNEI. The length of the CDR3 is 11 residues. V lost 4 bases, J lost 6 bases, and 6 bases lay in between.

On this clone itself: The same CDR3 arises from other DNA sequences in this sample as well. The chain carries TRBV7-9 and TRBJ1-1; D is ambiguous. V lost 1 base and J 2 bases, leaving 2 bases between the germline ends. CDR3 length: 12 residues. Germline-derived CDR1 and CDR2 are SEHNR and FQNEAQ (reference sequence). The CDR3 loop reads CASSLVNTEAFF. CDR3 in DNA: TGTGCCAGCAGCTTAGTTAACACTGAAGCTTTCTTT.

A remark on this clone: The identical CDR3 is also encoded by other nucleotide sequences in the sample. The chain combines TRBV4-1 with TRBJ2-7, with 7 nucleotides matching TRBD2. The CDR3 length is 15 residues. Germline-derived CDR1 and CDR2 are MGHRA and YSYEKL. V shed 1 base, J shed 1 base, and the junction held 4 bases outside the gene matches. The CDR3 DNA is TGCGCCAGCAGCCAAGTAGCGGGTTCGTCCTACGAGCAGTACTTC. Translated: CASSQVAGSSYEQYF.

In nucleotides, the CDR3 is TGTGCCAGCAGTCCCGCCGGGACAGCTGGCTACGAGCAGTACTTC. This codes for CASSPAGTAGYEQYF. The J gene is TRBJ2-7, the V gene TRBV6-5, with 7 bases identical to TRBD1. J was trimmed by 3 bases and V by 5 bases; bases with no gene match: 10. CDR1 MNHEY and CDR2 SVGAGI come from the germline V gene. This CDR3 is 15 amino acids long.

This rearrangement joins TRBV4-3 to TRBJ1-5; perhaps TRBD1 as D (6 bases). Looked up from germline, CDR1 is LGHNA and CDR2 is YSLEER. CDR3 length equals 16 residues. The V end lost 3 bases, the J end lost 4 bases, and 16 bases lay between the germline ends. CDR3 region: CASSQNRDLTNQPQHF. In DNA form, the CDR3 reads TGCGCCAGCAGCCAGAACAGGGACTTGACGAATCAGCCCCAGCATTTT.

The chain is built from TRBV7-3 and TRBJ2-7, with D unresolved. V lost 2 bases, J lost 7 bases, and 9 bases lay in between. There are 12 residues in the CDR3. Germline CDR1 and CDR2: SGHTA and FQGTGA. The CDR3 DNA sequence: TGTGCCAGCAGCTTAGAAGGGAAAGAGCAGTACTTC. It translates to CASSLEGKEQYF.

V usage is TRBV4-3 and J usage is TRBJ2-1; no clear D. The length of the CDR3 is 15 residues. The V gene's germline CDR1 is LGHNA and CDR2 YSLEER. Trimming removed 0 bases from V and 7 bases from J, with 13 bases in between. In nucleotides, the CDR3 is TGCGCCAGCAGCCAAGAAGACTTATTGGGAAATGAGCAGTTCTTC. Its protein is CASSQEDLLGNEQFF.

The chain carries TRBV29-1 and TRBJ2-7, with TRBD1 identical over 11 bases. The CDR3 covers 15 residues. The germline V gene encodes CDR1 SQVTM and CDR2 ANQGSEA. V lost 4 bases to trimming and J lost 6 bases; unmatched junction nucleotides: 11. For the CDR3, the DNA is TGCAGCGTTGGGAACGGTCCGGGACAGGGGGGCGAGCAGTACTTC. As protein: CSVGNGPGQGGEQYF.

The chain combines TRBV6-1 with TRBJ2-7; D possibly corresponds to TRBD2 (6 bases). Trimming took off 6 bases at V and 3 bases at J, with 15 bases between the two ends. Germline V gene lookup returns CDR1 MNHNS and CDR2 SASEGT. CDR3 size: 14 residues. In DNA, the CDR3 is TGTGCCAGCAGCTTGGTTCGGGACTTCTACGAGCAGTACTTC. Residues: CASSLVRDFYEQYF.

The chain couples TRBV7-9 to TRBJ2-1; TRBD2 matches at 12 bases. Germline V gene lookup returns CDR1 SEHNR and CDR2 FQNEAQ (reference sequence). The CDR3 is made up of 16 amino acids. Trimming cost V 5 bases and J 8 bases; bases outside gene matches: 10. The CDR3 loop is CASSPSIGLAGYEQFF. The CDR3 DNA is TGTGCCAGCAGCCCATCTATAGGACTAGCGGGATATGAGCAGTTCTTC.